The next 8 T cell receptor beta chains were all read from a single sample in a study of T cell responses to AZD1222 COVID-19 vaccine. Only in-frame clones appear in the TCRdb table, and some are missing; sequencing was by immunoSEQ multiplex PCR. The sample lists about 96,000 clones, under 95% seen once, with 4% to 6% in the top ten. Sequenced here: peripheral blood, sampled on day 0 of MenACWY control vaccination. These receptor sequences come from an adult in good health.

The chain's CDR3 is CASSFYGYTF. The CDR3 DNA reads TGTGCCAGCAGTTTCTATGGCTACACCTTC. This chain uses TRBV28 with TRBJ1-2; D unclear. Germline lookup yields CDR1 MDHEN and CDR2 SYDVKM. The CDR3 length is 10 residues. With 3 bases removed from V and 4 bases from J, the gap between germline ends came to 0 bases.

The V and J genes are TRBV11-3 and TRBJ2-7; tentatively, D is TRBD1 (7 bases). V was shortened by 5 bases and J by 6 bases, with 11 bases between the two germline ends. CDR3 length: 12 amino acids. Germline-derived CDR1 and CDR2 are SGHNT and YENEEA. The CDR3 spells CASSQGGREQYF. CDR3 bases: TGTGCCAGCAGCCAGGGGGGTCGCGAGCAGTACTTC.

The gene calls are TRBV5-5 and TRBJ2-7; D is ambiguous. Between the trimmed V and J ends, which lost 0 bases and 1 base, there was a span of 8 bases. Germline assignment: CDR1 SGHKS and CDR2 YYEKEE (reference sequence). This CDR3 spans 14 amino acids. The CDR3, as DNA: TGTGCCAGCAGCTTGGAGGTTCAGTCCTACGAGCAGTACTTC. Translation gives CASSLEVQSYEQYF.

The J gene is TRBJ1-1, the V gene TRBV3-1 (or the pseudogene TRBV3-2); D is possibly TRBD1 (6 bases). In germline, CDR1 is LGHDT, CDR2 YNNKEL (reference sequence). Trimming took off 0 bases at V and 7 bases at J, with 12 bases between the two ends. The CDR3 consists of 14 residues. The CDR3 nucleotides read TGTGCCAGCAGCCAAGATCGGAGGGGGTTTGAAGCTTTCTTT. Its translation is CASSQDRRGFEAFF.

This rearrangement joins TRBV5-1 to TRBJ2-7, with TRBD1 identical over 9 bases. CDR3 length equals 13 residues. Germline values: CDR1 SGHRS, CDR2 YFSETQ. V shed 0 bases and J 7 bases; nucleotides not matched to a gene: 2. This chain's CDR3 is CASSLGTGAEQYF. In DNA form, the CDR3 reads TGCGCCAGCAGCTTGGGGACAGGGGCTGAGCAGTACTTC.

The chain combines TRBV20-1 with TRBJ2-7; no definite D call. CDR3 length: 11 residues. The V gene lost 2 bases and the J gene lost 6 bases, with 8 bases spanning the gap. Germline CDR1 DFQATT, CDR2 SNEGSKA (reference sequence). The CDR3 sequence is CSARMVVEQYF. The CDR3 bases are TGCAGTGCTAGAATGGTTGTCGAGCAGTACTTC.

A remark on this clone: The junction departs from the called germline gene at one end, perhaps through a read error. The V gene is TRBV6-5, the J gene TRBJ1-6, with a possible D match to TRBD1 (5 bases). The CDR3 runs 14 residues. The germline V gene has CDR1 MNHEY and CDR2 SVGAGI. The CDR3 loop reads CASGYRKAGSPLHF. The DNA of the CDR3 is TGTGCCAGCGGTTACAGGAAAGCCGGGTCACCCCTCCACTTT.

This chain joins TRBV5-1 and TRBJ2-3; 7 nucleotides align to TRBD1. The V and J ends lost 4 bases and 4 bases, in that order; junction bases with no gene match: 6. This CDR3 has 14 residues. From germline, CDR1 is SGHRS and CDR2 YFSETQ. This CDR3 reads CASSQTGWADTQYF. CDR3 in DNA: TGCGCCAGCAGCCAGACAGGGTGGGCAGATACGCAGTATTTT.